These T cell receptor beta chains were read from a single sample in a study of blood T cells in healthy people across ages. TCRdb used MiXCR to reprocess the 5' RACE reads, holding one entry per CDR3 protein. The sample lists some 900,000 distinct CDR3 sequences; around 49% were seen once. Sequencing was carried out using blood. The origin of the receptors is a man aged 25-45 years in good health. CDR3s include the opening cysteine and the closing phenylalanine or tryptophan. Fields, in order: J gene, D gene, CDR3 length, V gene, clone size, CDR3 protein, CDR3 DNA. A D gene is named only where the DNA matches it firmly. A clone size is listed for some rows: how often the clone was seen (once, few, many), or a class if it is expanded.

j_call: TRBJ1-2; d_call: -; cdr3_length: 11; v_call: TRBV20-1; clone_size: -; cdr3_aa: CSGRANYGYTF; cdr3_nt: TGCAGTGGGCGAGCAAACTATGGCTACACCTTC
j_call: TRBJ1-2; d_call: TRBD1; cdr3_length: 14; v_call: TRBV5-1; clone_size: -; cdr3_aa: CASSLEDRGGGYTF; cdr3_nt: TGCGCCAGCAGCTTGGAGGACAGGGGAGGTGGCTACACCTTC
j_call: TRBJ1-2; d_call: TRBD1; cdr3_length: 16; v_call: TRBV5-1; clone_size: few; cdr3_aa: CASSLGGHRGVSGYTF; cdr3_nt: TGCGCCAGCAGCTTGGGGGGCCACAGGGGAGTTTCTGGCTACACCTTC
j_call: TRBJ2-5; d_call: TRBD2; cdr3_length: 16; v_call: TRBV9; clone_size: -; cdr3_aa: CACSLSGLAFQETQYF; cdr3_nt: TGTGCCTGCAGCCTCTCAGGACTAGCCTTCCAAGAGACCCAGTACTTC
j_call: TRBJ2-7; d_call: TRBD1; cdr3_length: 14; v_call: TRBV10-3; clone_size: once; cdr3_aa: CAISETGGFYEQYF; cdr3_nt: TGTGCCATCAGTGAGACAGGGGGCTTCTACGAGCAGTACTTC
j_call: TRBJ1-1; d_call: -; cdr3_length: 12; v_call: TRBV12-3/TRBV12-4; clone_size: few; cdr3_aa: CATVGVNTEAFF; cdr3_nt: TGTGCCACCGTAGGGGTGAACACTGAAGCTTTCTTT
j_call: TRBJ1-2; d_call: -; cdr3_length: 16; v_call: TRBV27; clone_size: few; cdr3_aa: CARLLQDRAGNYGYTF; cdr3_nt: TGTGCCAGGCTACTCCAGGACAGAGCGGGTAACTATGGCTACACCTTC
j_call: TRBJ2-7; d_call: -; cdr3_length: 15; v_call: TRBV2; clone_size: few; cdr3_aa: CASSEGTAILYEQYF; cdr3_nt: TGTGCCAGCAGCGAAGGGACCGCCATTCTCTACGAGCAGTACTTC
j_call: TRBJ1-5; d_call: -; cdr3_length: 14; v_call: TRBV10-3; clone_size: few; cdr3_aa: CAISEETGNQPQHF; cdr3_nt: TGTGCCATCAGTGAGGAAACAGGGAATCAGCCCCAGCATTTT
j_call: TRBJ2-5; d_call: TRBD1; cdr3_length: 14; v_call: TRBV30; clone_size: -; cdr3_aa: CAWTRGQGYETQYF; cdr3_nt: TGTGCCTGGACTAGAGGACAGGGATACGAGACCCAGTACTTC